The subject of this entry is one TCR beta chain. Its antigen is unknown. The data were obtained in a study of cytomegalovirus exposure and HLA in healthy donors. Study-level points and caveats: TCR beta sequences numbering around 15,000 were associated with HLA alleles at 0.05 false discovery rate in a later analysis. In an earlier analysis, most TCR beta V segments were productive about 87% or about 30% of the time. Likely technical artifact: a cluster of highly shared sequence variants.

PCR was performed using 60 Vbeta and 13 Jbeta primers. TCRdb keeps only in-frame clones here, not all; method: immunoSEQ multiplex PCR. The sample consists of 110,000 to 150,000 clones, less than 90% of them appearing once. The sample consisted of PBMCs. The clonotype originates from a boy between 2 and 10 years old in good health and CMV-seronegative.

CDR3: CATSRLAGTDTQYF. The CDR3 nucleotides are TGTGCCACCAGCAGACTAGCGGGCACAGATACGCAGTATTTT. The genes are TRBV15 and TRBJ2-3, with TRBD2 identical over 7 bases. The V gene's germline CDR1 is LNHNV and CDR2 YYDKDF (reference sequence). This CDR3 comprises 14 residues. J was trimmed by 1 base and V by 2 bases; bases with no gene match: 0.